This T cell receptor (beta chain) emerged from a study of blood T cell repertoires in COVID-19. Study as a whole: Researchers got acute and convalescent COVID-19 samples from the United States, Italy and Spain. The cDNA or gDNA used as material had been derived from T cells, B-cell-depleted T cells, or PBMCs.

In the original workflow: The assay estimated nucleated cells by amplifying reference gene primers. The protocol was immunoSEQ multiplex PCR, while the TCRdb copy is restricted to in-frame clones and leaves out a portion. Clone size and the V and J calls come from that table; the DNA yielded D and trimming. The repertoire has some 130,000 clones, more than 75% of them found once; the top ten carry about 2%. The germline CDR1 and CDR2 sequences are ENHRY and SYGVKD. Trimming shortened V by 3 bases and J by 4 bases, and 17 bases separated the two germline ends. The CDR3 runs 16 residues. The sequencing input was peripheral blood. The chain links TRBV10-3 to TRBJ2-3, with D tentatively TRBD1 (6 bases). This TCR came from a man between 70 and 80 years old with active COVID-19. The CDR3 sequence is CAISDSSGVSADTQYF. The CDR3 nucleotides are TGTGCCATCAGTGATTCTTCAGGGGTCAGCGCAGATACGCAGTATTTT.